This entry describes one T cell receptor (beta chain). Looked up from germline, CDR1 is MNHNY and CDR2 is SVGAGI (reference sequence). This CDR3 spans 13 amino acids. The junction had 3 bases not matched to a gene; V was cut back by 7 bases and J by 4 bases. This sample was included in a study of identical twins. TCRdb fed the 5' RACE reads into MiXCR, producing one record per CDR3 protein. The data show about 490,000 distinct CDR3 sequences, around 15% seen once. This same sample was also taken into another study, of yellow fever vaccine responses in identical twins. From that paper: Reports say the vaccine T cell response in twins looked partly convergent and partly personalized.

Specimen: CD4+ T cells sorted from blood. The chain couples TRBV6-6 to TRBJ1-5; 8 nucleotides align to TRBD1. The receptor was derived from a woman aged 18-30 years in good health. Here the CDR3 reads CASTDRGNQPQHF. The CDR3 DNA follows: TGTGCCAGCACCGACAGGGGAAATCAGCCCCAGCATTTT.